These 11 T cell receptor beta chains came from one sample sequenced in a study of OX40 agonist ivuxolimab in advanced cancers. Libraries came from the immunoSEQ multiplex PCR assay. Sourced from immuneACCESS, this table was stored by TCRdb with only in-frame sequences that have V and J called. A share of the clones is absent; for the studies checked, an unresolved V gene accounts for under half, and the remainder has no known explanation. The sample table shows about 69,000 clones, and approximately 93% are seen once. 0.3% of the sample goes to the ten largest clones. Sample: CD4+ or CD8+ T cells sorted from blood, taken in a trial of the OX40 agonist ivuxolimab. These receptors all stem from an adult with an advanced solid tumor such as melanoma, head and neck, liver or kidney cancer.

The chain joins TRBV9 to TRBJ2-2, with TRBD2 matching 13 bases. Trimming took 4 bases from V and 4 from J; bases not matched to a gene: 10. Germline CDR1 reads SGDLS; CDR2 reads YYNGEE. The CDR3 extends over 18 amino acids. The CDR3 sequence: CASSHRTSGSIVTGELFF. The CDR3, as DNA: TGTGCCAGCAGCCATCGGACTAGCGGGAGCATAGTCACCGGGGAGCTGTTTTTT.

The chain uses TRBV5-1 and TRBJ2-1; 7 nucleotides agree with TRBD2. With V trimmed by 4 bases and J by 8 bases, 18 bases remained unmatched. CDR1 and CDR2 (germline): SGHRS, YFSETQ. This CDR3 spans 17 amino acids. CDR3 in amino acids: CASSPLLGGREADEQFF. For the CDR3, the DNA is TGCGCCAGCAGCCCGTTACTTGGCGGGAGAGAGGCCGATGAGCAGTTCTTC.

V gene TRBV29-1 combines with J gene TRBJ2-1; possibly TRBD2 for D (6 bases). Germline CDR1 SQVTM, CDR2 ANQGSEA. The CDR3 is made up of 10 amino acids. V was clipped by 6 bases and J by 13 bases, with 13 bases between them. The CDR3 DNA reads as TGCAGCGTGGACGCGGGACTTCAGTTCTTC. The encoded protein is CSVDAGLQFF.

The V gene is TRBV29-1, the J gene TRBJ1-5; 7 positions agree with TRBD1. V was clipped by 6 bases and J by 1 base; unmatched bases: 3. The CDR3 loop spans 13 amino acids. CDR1 SQVTM and CDR2 ANQGSEA come from the germline V gene. The CDR3 loop reads CSVLTGSNQPQHF. CDR3 bases: TGCAGCGTCTTGACAGGGAGCAATCAGCCCCAGCATTTT.

This clone was detected only once. This chain links TRBV19 with TRBJ1-5; 10 bases are a match to TRBD1. The CDR3 length is 15 residues. CDR1 LNHDA and CDR2 SQIVND come from the germline V gene (reference sequence). The J segment lost 6 bases and the V segment lost 5 bases, leaving 7 bases of the junction unmatched. This CDR3 is CASSLRDRGFQPQHF. As DNA, the CDR3 is TGTGCCAGTAGTCTCCGGGACAGGGGATTTCAGCCCCAGCATTTT.

The chain recombines TRBV7-8 with TRBJ2-3, with unresolved D. V lost 1 base to trimming and J lost 5 bases, with 7 bases between them. CDR3 size: 13 residues. CDR1 and CDR2 from the germline V gene are SGHVS and FQNEAQ. CDR3 protein: CASSLGLGDTQYF. The CDR3 nucleotides read TGTGCCAGCAGCTTAGGGTTAGGAGATACGCAGTATTTT.

The chain has TRBV27 and TRBJ1-1; possibly TRBD1 for D (5 bases). Germline CDR1 reads MNHEY; CDR2 reads SMNVEV (reference sequence). CDR3 length equals 14 residues. The V gene lost 1 base and the J gene lost 2 bases, with 8 bases spanning the gap. CDR3 sequence (DNA): TGTGCCAGCAGTTTATATGACAGAAACACTGAAGCTTTCTTT. This translates into CASSLYDRNTEAFF.

The chain carries TRBV19 and TRBJ1-1, with no clear D. CDR3 length equals 14 residues. Germline CDR1 and CDR2: LNHDA and SQIVND (reference sequence). V shed 5 bases and J shed 1 base, with 11 bases lying between them. The CDR3 reads CASSVKNANTEAFF. CDR3 bases: TGTGCCAGTAGTGTGAAGAATGCGAACACTGAAGCTTTCTTT.

The rearrangement joins TRBV7-8 to TRBJ1-5; 7 bases match TRBD1. From germline, CDR1 is SGHVS and CDR2 FQNEAQ. V shed 5 bases, J shed 5 bases, and the junction held 12 bases outside the gene matches. CDR3 length equals 16 residues. CDR3 sequence (DNA): TGTGCCAGCAGCCGAGATTTGGGACAGACTTATCAGCCCCAGCATTTT. Amino acids: CASSRDLGQTYQPQHF. The whole variable domain, remainder taken from reference TRBV7-8 and TRBJ1-5, is GAGVSQSPRYKVAKRGQDVALRCDPISGHVSLFWYQQALGQGPEFLTYFQNEAQLDKSGLPSDRFFAERPEGSVSTLKIQRTQQEDSAVYLCASSRDLGQTYQPQHFGDGTRLSIL.

V gene TRBV25-1 combines with J gene TRBJ2-3; D may be TRBD2 (6 bases). Trimming pared 2 bases from V and 0 bases from J, leaving 12 bases between. The CDR3 is 16 amino acids. Per the germline V gene, CDR1 is MGHDK and CDR2 is SYGVNS. The CDR3 nucleotides are TGTGCCAGCAGTGAAGCTGGAAGCGGGAGCACAGATACGCAGTATTTT. Translated, it gives CASSEAGSGSTDTQYF.

This clone was detected once. This chain uses TRBV27 with TRBJ1-1; 7 bases map to TRBD1. The germline CDR1 and CDR2 sequences are MNHEY and SMNVEV (reference sequence). Trimming at V came to 4 bases and at J to 1 base, leaving 6 bases not matched to a gene. The CDR3 consists of 15 residues. CDR3 bases: TGTGCCAGCAGTTCTTACAGGGGAAAGAACACTGAAGCTTTCTTT. Its translation is CASSSYRGKNTEAFF.